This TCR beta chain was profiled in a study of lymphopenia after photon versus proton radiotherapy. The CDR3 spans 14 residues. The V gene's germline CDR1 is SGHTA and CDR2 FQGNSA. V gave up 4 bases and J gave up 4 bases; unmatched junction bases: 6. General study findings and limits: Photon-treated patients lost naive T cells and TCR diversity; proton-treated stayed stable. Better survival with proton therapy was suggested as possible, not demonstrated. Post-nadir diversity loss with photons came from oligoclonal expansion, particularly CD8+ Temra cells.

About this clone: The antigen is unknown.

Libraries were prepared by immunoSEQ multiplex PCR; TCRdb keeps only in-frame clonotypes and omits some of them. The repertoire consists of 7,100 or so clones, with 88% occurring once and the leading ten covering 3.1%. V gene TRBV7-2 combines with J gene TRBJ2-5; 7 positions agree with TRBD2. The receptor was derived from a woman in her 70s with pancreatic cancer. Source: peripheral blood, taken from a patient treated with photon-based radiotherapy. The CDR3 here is CASSYVGLLETQYF. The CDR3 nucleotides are TGTGCCAGCAGCTACGTGGGACTACTAGAGACCCAGTACTTC.